This section outlines one T cell receptor beta chain sequence together with its context. Its specificity is unknown. V dropped 0 bases and J dropped 3 bases, with 12 bases sitting between them. The CDR3 consists of 15 residues. Germline CDR1 reads SGHAT; CDR2 reads FQNNGV. The record originates from a study of blood T cells in healthy people across ages. Study findings and constraints: Naive CD4+ cells and diversity were both higher in long-lived donors than in aged donors.

Primers used in a second PCR of about 7 to 12 cycles were a sample-barcoded 5' primer and a J-beta primer mix. Each CDR3 protein is one row after TCRdb ran MiXCR on the 5' RACE reads. The sample gives some 370,000 distinct CDR3 sequences, approximately 47% of which show up once; 45% to 65% is in the top ten. The source of this sequence is a man between 60 and 75 years old in good health. The chain is built from TRBV11-2 and TRBJ2-7; D is undetermined. Sequencing input: blood. The DNA of the CDR3 is TGTGCCAGCAGCTTAGAACGGCTAACTTACTACGAGCAGTACTTC. Translating gives CASSLERLTYYEQYF.